The 7 T cell receptor beta chains below all came from one sample that was sequenced in a study of blood T cell repertoires in COVID-19. The repertoire was sequenced with immunoSEQ multiplex PCR; TCRdb's copy has only in-frame clones and lacks some. The sample contains under 150,000 clones, 81% of which appear only once. Sequenced material: peripheral blood. The receptors derive from a woman aged 60 to 75 with active or convalescent COVID-19.

Worth noting for this clone: The same CDR3 also results from other DNA sequences found in this sample. The chain combines TRBV28 with TRBJ2-1; TRBD2 matches 7 bases. This CDR3 spans 22 amino acids. Germline CDR1 and CDR2: MDHEN and SYDVKM. Trimming took 6 bases from V and 5 from J; bases not matched to a gene: 31. The CDR3 reads CASRFPSWVRRGVGRENNEQFF. The CDR3 region has the DNA TGTGCCAGCAGGTTTCCATCCTGGGTGCGTCGGGGGGTGGGGCGGGAGAACAATGAGCAGTTCTTC.

The V gene is TRBV29-1, the J gene TRBJ2-3; 7 bases match TRBD1. The CDR3 contains 15 residues. V lost 5 bases, J lost 0 bases, and 8 bases stayed unmatched. The germline gives CDR1 SQVTM, CDR2 ANQGSEA. The CDR3 DNA is TGCAGCGTTATCTCAGGGGGATCTAGCACAGATACGCAGTATTTT. It yields the protein CSVISGGSSTDTQYF.

The chain combines TRBV7-2 with TRBJ1-1, with D perhaps TRBD1 (5 bases). This CDR3 is built from 13 residues. V lost 5 bases and J lost 1, with 8 bases in between. Germline CDR1 reads SGHTA; CDR2 reads FQGNSA. CDR3 sequence reads: CASSIDRNTEAFF. The CDR3 DNA reads TGTGCCAGCAGCATTGACAGGAACACTGAAGCTTTCTTT.

This rearrangement joins TRBV5-1 to TRBJ2-1; 7 positions agree with TRBD1. The trim removed 0 bases at V and 4 bases at J, leaving 7 bases unmatched. The CDR3 is 16 amino acids. Per germline, CDR1 SGHRS and CDR2 YFSETQ. The CDR3 DNA reads as TGCGCCAGCAGCTTGGAGTTGGCAGGGGGTTACAATGAGCAGTTCTTC. It specifies CASSLELAGGYNEQFF.

Only a few counts were recorded for this clone. This rearrangement joins TRBV28 to TRBJ2-3; D is unclear. The CDR3 has 11 residues. V lost 4 bases to trimming and J lost 4 bases, with 3 bases between them. Germline CDR1 and CDR2: MDHEN and SYDVKM. CDR3 loop: CASSSPDTQYF. Written as DNA, the CDR3 is TGTGCCAGCAGTTCTCCAGATACGCAGTATTTT.

CDR3 in DNA: TGTGCCAGCACCCCCGGGACTAGCGGATCCTACGAGCAGTACTTC. This gives the protein CASTPGTSGSYEQYF. The V gene is TRBV6-5, the J gene TRBJ2-7; 11 bases line up with TRBD2. This CDR3 is 15 amino acids long. The V and J ends lost 7 bases and 1 base, in that order; junction bases with no gene match: 6. The germline gives CDR1 MNHEY, CDR2 SVGAGI.

V is TRBV28 and J is TRBJ1-4, with D possibly being TRBD1 (5 bases). CDR1 and CDR2 from the germline V gene are MDHEN and SYDVKM. The CDR3 runs 14 residues. V dropped 3 bases and J dropped 6 bases, with 11 bases sitting between them. CDR3 DNA: TGTGCCAGCAGTTTGCGGCAGGGATATGAAAAACTGTTTTTT. This encodes CASSLRQGYEKLFF.